This TCR beta chain was captured in a study of OX40 agonist ivuxolimab in advanced cancers. Study background: Clinicians treated patients with ivuxolimab, an agonistic anti-OX40 (CD134) antibody. Anti-PD-1, anti-PD-L1 or anti-CTLA-4 therapy given earlier was allowed, and over 35% had some.

CDR3 length: 14 residues. V shed 5 bases and J 2 bases; nucleotides not matched to a gene: 4. Germline assignment: CDR1 SGHTA and CDR2 FQGNSA. Study-level points and caveats: Clonal expansion from baseline to week 6 occurred in both CD4+ and CD8+ T cells. The authors also found low normalized T-cell clonal expansion in some nonresponders.

With regard to this clone: Its antigen is not identified.

The data were produced by immunoSEQ multiplex PCR, yet TCRdb's version contains in-frame clones alone and is incomplete. The sample has approximately 80,000 clones, about 85% seen once. The material was CD4+ or CD8+ T cells sorted from blood, obtained in a trial of the OX40 agonist ivuxolimab. The sequence derives from an adult with an advanced solid tumor such as melanoma, head and neck, liver or kidney cancer. V is TRBV7-2 and J is TRBJ2-3; 7 nucleotides align to TRBD2. CDR3 region: CASSQLALTDTQYF. CDR3 sequence (DNA): TGTGCCAGCAGCCAACTAGCGCTCACAGATACGCAGTATTTT.